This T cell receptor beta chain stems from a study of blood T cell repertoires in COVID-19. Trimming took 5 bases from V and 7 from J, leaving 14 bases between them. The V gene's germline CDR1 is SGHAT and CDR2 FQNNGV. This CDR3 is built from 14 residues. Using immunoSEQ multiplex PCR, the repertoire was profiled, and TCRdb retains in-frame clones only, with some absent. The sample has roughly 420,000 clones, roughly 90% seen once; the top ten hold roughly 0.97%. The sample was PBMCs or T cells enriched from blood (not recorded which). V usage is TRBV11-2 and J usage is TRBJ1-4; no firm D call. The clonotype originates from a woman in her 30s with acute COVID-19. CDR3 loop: CASSPLGRAEKLFF. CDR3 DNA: TGTGCCAGCAGCCCCCTGGGGAGGGCTGAAAAACTGTTTTTT. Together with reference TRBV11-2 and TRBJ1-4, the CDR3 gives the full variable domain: EAGVAQSPRYKIIEKRQSVAFWCNPISGHATLYWYQQILGQGPKLLIQFQNNGVVDDSQLPKDRFSAERLKGVDSTLKIQPAKLEDSAVYLCASSPLGRAEKLFFGSGTQLSVL.